The 30 T cell receptor beta chains below all came from one sample that was sequenced in a study of beta chain features in type 1 diabetes. Points from the study as a whole: Among patients with Type 1 diabetes, TCRB CDR3s were moderately but significantly shorter in every one of the four CD4+ subsets.

Their antigen targets remain unknown. Isolated RNA was reverse transcribed in full, so expressed TCRB transcripts were sequenced. The table came from immunoSEQ multiplex PCR; TCRdb's copy has only in-frame clones and leaves some out. Of some 240,000 clones in the sample, around 16% were seen once. Sequencing was performed on naive CD4+ T cells from blood. These receptors were obtained from a man aged 25 to 40 with type 1 diabetes.

This clone was observed a single time. The V and J genes are TRBV5-1 and TRBJ2-1; D may correspond to TRBD1 or TRBD2 (5 bases each). With 0 bases removed from V and 8 bases from J, the gap between germline ends came to 6 bases. The V gene's germline CDR1 is SGHRS and CDR2 YFSETQ. The CDR3 totals 12 residues. CDR3 sequence reads: CASSLVGDEQFF. As DNA, the CDR3 is TGCGCCAGCAGCTTGGTGGGGGATGAGCAGTTCTTC.

V gene TRBV2 combines with J gene TRBJ2-1; D might be TRBD2 (6 bases). V dropped 6 bases and J dropped 5 bases, with 14 bases sitting between them. The CDR3 loop spans 14 amino acids. The V gene's germline CDR1 is SNHLY and CDR2 FYNNEI. The CDR3 reads CASRALASHNEQFF. The CDR3 nucleotides are TGTGCCAGCAGGGCCCTAGCGTCCCACAATGAGCAGTTCTTC.

The chain has TRBV11-2 and TRBJ1-1, with no clear D. Trimming took 5 bases from V and 5 from J, leaving 6 bases between them. CDR1 is SGHAT, CDR2 FQNNGV, per germline. The CDR3 is 11 residues long. CDR3 sequence (DNA): TGTGCCAGCAGCGGGGTGACTGAAGCTTTCTTT. Its protein product is CASSGVTEAFF.

This clone was counted a few times. The V call is TRBV13, the J call TRBJ2-7; D possibly corresponds to TRBD1 (5 bases). Germline values: CDR1 PRHDT, CDR2 FYEKMQ (reference sequence). This CDR3 has 14 amino acids. V lost 5 bases, J lost 2 bases, and 13 bases lay in between. The CDR3 DNA reads TGTGCCAGCAGCATCAGGGCAGTTACCTACGAGCAGTACTTC. This codes for CASSIRAVTYEQYF.

The table lists this clone with a few counts. This chain connects TRBV30 to TRBJ2-1; 9 positions match TRBD2. The germline CDR1 and CDR2 sequences are GTSNPN and SVGIG (reference sequence). V dropped 1 base and J dropped 6; count of bases not matched to a gene: 1. The CDR3 consists of 13 residues. The CDR3 spells CAWSELAGNEQFF. The DNA of the CDR3 is TGTGCCTGGAGTGAACTAGCGGGCAATGAGCAGTTCTTC.

A few counts support this clone. The chain is built from TRBV28 and TRBJ2-1, with unresolved D. With 2 bases removed from V and 4 bases from J, the gap between germline ends came to 12 bases. CDR3 size: 15 residues. Germline lookup yields CDR1 MDHEN and CDR2 SYDVKM. The CDR3 nucleotides are TGTGCCAGCAGTTTAATTGGGATAGGGTACAATGAGCAGTTCTTC. This gives the protein CASSLIGIGYNEQFF.

CDR3 sequence: CASRTMGANYGYTF. The CDR3 coding sequence is TGTGCCAGCAGAACGATGGGGGCAAACTATGGCTACACCTTC. V gene TRBV7-9 combines with J gene TRBJ1-2; D may be TRBD1 (6 bases). CDR3 length: 14 residues. V lost 6 bases, J lost 2 bases, and 13 bases lay in between. Germline V gene sequence: CDR1 SEHNR, CDR2 FQNEAQ (reference sequence).

This chain links TRBV7-6 with TRBJ2-1; D is unresolved. CDR3 length: 13 amino acids. Germline V gene sequence: CDR1 SGHVS, CDR2 FNYEAQ. V was cut by 0 bases and J by 6 bases, with 6 bases left in between. This CDR3 is CASSLAVPNEQFF. DNA for the CDR3: TGTGCCAGCAGCTTAGCAGTACCCAATGAGCAGTTCTTC.

The chain combines TRBV28 with TRBJ2-1, with 8 bases aligning to TRBD2. Germline V gene lookup returns CDR1 MDHEN and CDR2 SYDVKM. The CDR3 spans 15 residues. J lost 5 bases, V lost 7 bases, and 10 bases had no gene match. The CDR3 DNA sequence: TGTGCCAGCACCCTCGGCGGGAGGTTCCACAATGAGCAGTTCTTC. Its protein is CASTLGGRFHNEQFF.

Only a few counts were recorded for this clone. CDR3 region: CASSEQGASGANVLTF. DNA of the CDR3: TGTGCCAGCAGTGAACAAGGGGCCTCTGGGGCCAACGTCCTGACTTTC. V is TRBV2 and J is TRBJ2-6, with D possibly being TRBD1 (5 bases). The CDR3 runs 16 residues. V was trimmed by 2 bases and J by 0 bases, leaving 8 bases between them. CDR1 and CDR2 from the germline V gene are SNHLY and FYNNEI.

The rearrangement links TRBV28 to TRBJ2-1; perhaps TRBD1 as D (5 bases). With 7 bases removed from V and 3 bases from J, the gap between germline ends came to 10 bases. The length of the CDR3 is 13 residues. CDR1 MDHEN and CDR2 SYDVKM come from the germline V gene. CDR3 nucleotides: TGTGCCAGCACTCTAGACAGCTACAATGAGCAGTTCTTC. It encodes CASTLDSYNEQFF.

This clone showed up just a few times. The chain couples TRBV6-4 to TRBJ2-3, with D tentatively TRBD1 (6 bases). The CDR3 loop spans 16 amino acids. V gave up 6 bases and J gave up 4 bases, with 20 bases separating them. Germline assignment: CDR1 MRHNA and CDR2 SNTAGT. In nucleotides, the CDR3 is TGTGCCAGCAGCTCTCGGGGTACAGGGATGGCAGATACGCAGTATTTT. Amino acid sequence: CASSSRGTGMADTQYF.

The chain has TRBV2 and TRBJ2-6; no firm D call. V was clipped by 6 bases and J by 0 bases, with 6 bases between them. CDR1 SNHLY and CDR2 FYNNEI come from the germline V gene. This CDR3 has 14 amino acids. The CDR3 sequence: CASSYSSGANVLTF. The DNA for the CDR3 is TGTGCCAGCAGCTACAGCTCTGGGGCCAACGTCCTGACTTTC.

This clone occurred a few times. The chain employs TRBV30 and TRBJ2-1; 14 positions agree with TRBD2. V lost 3 bases to trimming and J lost 9 bases; unmatched junction nucleotides: 10. This CDR3 region has 16 residues. Germline V gene sequence: CDR1 GTSNPN, CDR2 SVGIG (reference sequence). The CDR3 spells CAWSALGLAGVGEQFF. CDR3 nucleotides: TGTGCCTGGAGCGCCCTGGGACTAGCGGGAGTGGGTGAGCAGTTCTTC.

The sample holds a few counts of this clone. CDR3 protein: CASSPGGLAPNEQFF. In DNA, the CDR3 is TGTGCCAGCAGCCCTGGGGGACTAGCCCCCAATGAGCAGTTCTTC. The chain employs TRBV5-4 and TRBJ2-1; 9 positions agree with TRBD2. Germline V gives CDR1 SGHNT, CDR2 YYREEE (reference sequence). The CDR3 loop spans 15 amino acids. V lost 4 bases and J lost 6; bases outside the gene matches: 8.

The chain couples TRBV2 to TRBJ1-2; 10 bases line up with TRBD1. The V gene's germline CDR1 is SNHLY and CDR2 FYNNEI. The CDR3 covers 14 residues. J was trimmed by 3 bases and V by 5 bases; bases with no gene match: 3. CDR3 DNA sequence: TGTGCCAGCAGTCCCGGACAGGGGGACTATGGCTACACCTTC. Translating gives CASSPGQGDYGYTF.

This chain joins TRBV28 and TRBJ2-1, with TRBD1 matching 7 bases. Trimming removed 8 bases from V and 4 bases from J; junction bases left unmatched: 11. This CDR3 comprises 15 residues. Germline-derived CDR1 and CDR2 are MDHEN and SYDVKM. DNA of the CDR3: TGTGCCAGCGGTCAAACCGGGACAGCATACAATGAGCAGTTCTTC. Residues: CASGQTGTAYNEQFF. The variable domain in full, completed from reference TRBV28 and TRBJ2-1, reads DVKVTQSSRYLVKRTGEKVFLECVQDMDHENMFWYRQDPGLGLRLIYFSYDVKMKEKGDIPEGYSVSREKKERFSLILESASTNQTSMYLCASGQTGTAYNEQFFGPGTRLTVL.

This rearrangement joins TRBV18 to TRBJ2-7, with 8 positions matching TRBD2. The germline gives CDR1 KGHSH, CDR2 LQKENI. Germline trimming cut 3 bases from V and 6 bases from J; bases unmatched to any gene: 7. This CDR3 has 14 amino acids. CDR3: CASSPGTSFGEQYF. DNA for the CDR3: TGTGCCAGCTCACCCGGGACTAGTTTTGGCGAGCAGTACTTC.

The rearrangement joins TRBV11-2 to TRBJ1-2; D is uncertain. Between the trimmed V and J ends, which lost 5 bases and 5 bases, there was a span of 15 bases. In germline, CDR1 is SGHAT, CDR2 FQNNGV. This CDR3 region has 14 residues. In DNA form, the CDR3 reads TGTGCCAGCAGCACTGACACCGTGAATTATGGCTACACCTTC. Protein: CASSTDTVNYGYTF.

The sample holds a few counts of this clone. The chain employs TRBV5-1 and TRBJ2-7; D gene unclear. The length of the CDR3 is 14 residues. Germline lookup yields CDR1 SGHRS and CDR2 YFSETQ. Trimming pared 0 bases from V and 3 bases from J, leaving 10 bases between. CDR3 loop: CASSLAAGRYEQYF. CDR3 DNA: TGCGCCAGCAGCTTGGCCGCAGGCCGCTACGAGCAGTACTTC.

This chain links TRBV6-1 with TRBJ1-2; D ambiguous. The CDR3 is made up of 13 amino acids. Trimming stripped 4 bases from V and 0 bases from J, with 6 bases between. The germline CDR1 and CDR2 sequences are MNHNS and SASEGT. The CDR3 region is CASSGTANYGYTF. CDR3 nucleotides: TGTGCCAGCAGTGGGACTGCTAACTATGGCTACACCTTC.

The V and J genes are TRBV23-1 and TRBJ1-1; no definite D call. TRBV23-1 is marked as an open reading frame, function uncertain. The ends were cut back, 9 bases at V and 0 bases at J, with 14 bases in the middle. CDR3 size: 14 residues. The CDR3 here is CARADGFMNTEAFF. The CDR3 DNA sequence: TGCGCCAGAGCGGACGGTTTTATGAACACTGAAGCTTTCTTT.

This sequence joins TRBV6-1 and TRBJ2-7; D is undetermined. This CDR3 is built from 12 residues. The ends were cut back, 7 bases at V and 12 bases at J, with 19 bases in the middle. Per the germline V gene, CDR1 is MNHNS and CDR2 is SASEGT. The CDR3 protein is CASKYQASQMYF. The CDR3 DNA follows: TGTGCCAGCAAATACCAGGCGTCCCAGATGTACTTC.

V and J are TRBV7-3 and TRBJ2-3; 7 bases map to TRBD1. Germline CDR1 reads SGHTA; CDR2 reads FQGTGA. V dropped 5 bases and J dropped 4; count of bases not matched to a gene: 6. CDR3 size: 14 residues. The CDR3 DNA reads TGTGCCAGCAGCCCCGGGACAGCAGCAGATACGCAGTATTTT. This sequence encodes CASSPGTAADTQYF.

Only a few counts were recorded for this clone. V gene TRBV5-6 combines with J gene TRBJ2-7; D not certain. CDR3 length equals 15 residues. Germline-derived CDR1 and CDR2 are SGHDT and YYEEEE. The ends were cut back, 7 bases at V and 0 bases at J, with 17 bases in the middle. The CDR3 loop reads CASERTVRSSYEQYF. DNA for the CDR3: TGTGCCAGCGAGAGGACGGTTCGCAGCTCCTACGAGCAGTACTTC.

This clone was seen a handful of times. The chain has TRBV7-2 and TRBJ2-1; 7 bases line up with TRBD2. Trimming removed 2 bases from V and 5 bases from J; junction bases left unmatched: 0. Looked up from germline, CDR1 is SGHTA and CDR2 is FQGNSA. This CDR3 region has 13 residues. CDR3 coding DNA: TGTGCCAGCAGCTTAAGCGGGAACAATGAGCAGTTCTTC. Its protein is CASSLSGNNEQFF.

This clone was observed a single time. The CDR3 here is CASSQSFHREGHYEQYF. Written as DNA, the CDR3 is TGTGCCAGCAGCCAGTCTTTTCACCGGGAGGGACACTACGAGCAGTACTTC. V and J are TRBV4-2 and TRBJ2-7; 8 bases are a match to TRBD2. V lost 3 bases to trimming and J lost 3 bases; unmatched junction nucleotides: 13. The CDR3 consists of 17 residues. CDR1 is LGHNA and CDR2 is YNFKEQ in the germline V gene.

This sequence joins TRBV25-1 and TRBJ1-2; possibly TRBD1 for D (6 bases). The CDR3 extends over 13 amino acids. Germline V gives CDR1 MGHDK, CDR2 SYGVNS. Trimming took off 3 bases at V and 4 bases at J, with 9 bases between the two ends. The CDR3 nucleotides read TGTGCCAGCAGTGAGGGGGGCTTCTATGGCTACACCTTC. Amino acids: CASSEGGFYGYTF.

This chain connects TRBV5-1 to TRBJ2-7, with 7 bases aligning to TRBD2. Losses at the gene ends were 1 base for V and 0 bases for J; bases not matched to a gene: 7. Germline V lookup: CDR1 SGHRS, CDR2 YFSETQ. This CDR3 comprises 16 residues. The CDR3 is CASSLFSGSSSYEQYF. In DNA form, the CDR3 reads TGCGCCAGCAGCTTGTTTAGCGGGTCTAGCTCCTACGAGCAGTACTTC. Using reference TRBV5-1 and TRBJ2-7 for the parts outside the CDR3, the full variable domain is KAGVTQTPRYLIKTRGQQVTLSCSPISGHRSVSWYQQTPGQGLQFLFEYFSETQRNKGNFPGRFSGRQFSNSRSEMNVSTLELGDSALYLCASSLFSGSSSYEQYFGPGTRLTVT.

This clone was found a few times. This sequence joins TRBV29-1 and TRBJ2-5, with D possibly TRBD1 on 6 matching bases. V was cut by 3 bases and J by 4 bases, with 12 bases left in between. The CDR3 totals 13 residues. In germline, CDR1 is SQVTM, CDR2 ANQGSEA. CDR3 sequence reads: CSVDLLGAETQYF. The CDR3 region has the DNA TGCAGCGTTGATCTACTGGGGGCAGAGACCCAGTACTTC.